This passage covers 6 T cell receptor beta chains from one sample sequenced in a study of shared T cell receptors in the human thymus (dated by TCRdb to about 2021). Receptors were amplified or captured by the immunoSEQ multiplex PCR assay. Here the immuneACCESS table is served through TCRdb, limited to in-frame sequences with V and J called. Missing clones are a known gap in these copies; in checked studies unresolved V genes cover under half, and the rest lacks a known reason. This sample comprises over 65,000 clones, over 90% of them detected only once. The leading ten clones occupy about 0.033% of the sample. Sequencing used thymocytes. These receptors were taken from a human donor.

This clone was seen once. The chain joins TRBV28 to TRBJ1-1; D may be TRBD1 (5 bases). In germline, CDR1 is MDHEN, CDR2 SYDVKM. V was cut by 4 bases and J by 1 base, with 10 bases left in between. The CDR3 length is 14 residues. CDR3 nucleotides: TGTGCCAGCAGTTGCTCGGGGGGGAACACTGAAGCTTTCTTT. It codes for CASSCSGGNTEAFF. Drawing the rest from reference TRBV28 and TRBJ1-1, the complete variable domain is DVKVTQSSRYLVKRTGEKVFLECVQDMDHENMFWYRQDPGLGLRLIYFSYDVKMKEKGDIPEGYSVSREKKERFSLILESASTNQTSMYLCASSCSGGNTEAFFGQGTRLTVV.

The chain uses TRBV15 and TRBJ2-3; maybe TRBD2 (6 bases). Trimming removed 1 base from V and 0 bases from J, with 8 bases in between. Germline loops: CDR1 LNHNV, CDR2 YYDKDF (reference sequence). The CDR3 has 15 residues. The CDR3 DNA reads TGTGCCACCAGCAGAGCGGGGACTAGCACAGATACGCAGTATTTT. Translated, it gives CATSRAGTSTDTQYF.

This clone was recorded only once. The chain recombines TRBV7-5 with TRBJ1-3. TRBV7-5 is given as a pseudogene. The CDR3 extends over 10 amino acids. CDR3 in amino acids: CVRSLAAIYF. CDR3 bases: TGTGTCAGAAGCTTAGCCGCCATATATTTT.

This clone was seen a single time. V is TRBV6-5 and J is TRBJ2-6; the D is unclear. Trimming shortened V by 2 bases and J by 2 bases, and 10 bases separated the two germline ends. Germline assignment: CDR1 MNHEY and CDR2 SVGAGI. The CDR3 spans 16 residues. The CDR3: CASSYKKAPGANVLTF. CDR3 sequence (DNA): TGTGCCAGCAGTTACAAGAAAGCTCCTGGGGCCAACGTCCTGACTTTC.

The rearrangement uses TRBV10-2 and TRBJ2-4, with D perhaps matching TRBD1 or TRBD2 (5 bases each). Germline V gene lookup returns CDR1 WSHSY and CDR2 SAAADI. This CDR3 is built from 17 residues. V lost 4 bases, J lost 0 bases, and 16 bases lay in between. DNA for the CDR3: TGCGCCAGCAGTGTACTCGAAGGGGAGCTAGCCAAAAACATTCAGTACTTC. Translation: CASSVLEGELAKNIQYF.

The rearrangement links TRBV27 to TRBJ1-3, with D perhaps matching TRBD1 (5 bases). The V end was cut by 0 bases, the J end by 2 bases, with 5 bases between. This CDR3 comprises 14 residues. In germline, CDR1 is MNHEY, CDR2 SMNVEV (reference sequence). CDR3 DNA: TGTGCCAGCAGTTTATCGGGGGCTGGAAACACCATATATTTT. This translates into CASSLSGAGNTIYF.